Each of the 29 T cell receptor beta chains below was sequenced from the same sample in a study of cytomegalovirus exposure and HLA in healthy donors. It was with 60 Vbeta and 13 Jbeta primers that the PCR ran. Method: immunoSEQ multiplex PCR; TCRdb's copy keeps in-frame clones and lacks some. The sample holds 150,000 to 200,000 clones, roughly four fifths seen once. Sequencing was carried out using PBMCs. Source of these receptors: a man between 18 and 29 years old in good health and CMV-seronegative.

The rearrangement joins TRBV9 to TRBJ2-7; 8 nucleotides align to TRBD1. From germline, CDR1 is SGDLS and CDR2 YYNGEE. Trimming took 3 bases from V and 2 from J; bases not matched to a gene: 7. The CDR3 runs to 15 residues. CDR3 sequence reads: CASSAGQGGTYEQYF. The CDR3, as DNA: TGTGCCAGCAGCGCCGGACAGGGAGGCACCTACGAGCAGTACTTC.

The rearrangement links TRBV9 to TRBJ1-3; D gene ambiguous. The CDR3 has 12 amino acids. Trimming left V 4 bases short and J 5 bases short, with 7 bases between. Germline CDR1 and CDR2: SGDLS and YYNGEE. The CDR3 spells CASSSQRNTIYF. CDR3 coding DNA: TGTGCCAGCAGCTCCCAGAGAAACACCATATATTTT. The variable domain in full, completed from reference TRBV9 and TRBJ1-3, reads DSGVTQTPKHLITATGQRVTLRCSPRSGDLSVYWYQQSLDQGLQFLIQYYNGEERAKGNILERFSAQQFPDLHSELNLSSLELGDSALYFCASSSQRNTIYFGEGSWLTVV.

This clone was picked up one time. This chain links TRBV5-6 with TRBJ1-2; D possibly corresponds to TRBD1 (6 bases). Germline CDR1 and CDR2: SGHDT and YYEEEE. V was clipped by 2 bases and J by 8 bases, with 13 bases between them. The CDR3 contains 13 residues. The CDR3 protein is CASSLVPGEGYTF. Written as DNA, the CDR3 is TGTGCCAGCAGCTTAGTCCCAGGGGAGGGCTACACCTTC.

The CDR3 coding sequence is TGTGCCAGCAGTTACACAGGGGTTGTAGAGCAGTACTTC. Its protein is CASSYTGVVEQYF. The J gene is TRBJ2-7, the V gene TRBV2; 7 bases agree with TRBD1. After removal of 5 bases from V and 7 bases from J, the junction contained 8 bases not matched to a gene. Germline V gene lookup returns CDR1 SNHLY and CDR2 FYNNEI. The CDR3 is 13 amino acids.

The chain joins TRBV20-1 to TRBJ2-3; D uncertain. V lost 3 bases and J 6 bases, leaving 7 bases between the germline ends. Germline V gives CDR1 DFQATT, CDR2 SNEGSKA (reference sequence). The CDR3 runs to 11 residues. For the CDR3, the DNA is TGCAGTGCTAGTTATACTGATACGCAGTATTTT. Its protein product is CSASYTDTQYF.

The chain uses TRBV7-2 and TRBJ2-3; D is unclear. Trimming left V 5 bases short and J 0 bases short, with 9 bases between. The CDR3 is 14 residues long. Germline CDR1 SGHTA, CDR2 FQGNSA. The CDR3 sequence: CASSLRLSTDTQYF. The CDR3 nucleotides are TGTGCCAGCAGCCTTCGTCTGAGCACAGATACGCAGTATTTT.

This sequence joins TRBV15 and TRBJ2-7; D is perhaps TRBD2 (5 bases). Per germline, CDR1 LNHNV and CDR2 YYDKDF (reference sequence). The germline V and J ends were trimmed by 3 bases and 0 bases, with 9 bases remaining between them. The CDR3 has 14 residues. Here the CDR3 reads CATSSTGISYEQYF. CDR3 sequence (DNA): TGTGCCACCAGCAGCACCGGGATCTCCTACGAGCAGTACTTC.

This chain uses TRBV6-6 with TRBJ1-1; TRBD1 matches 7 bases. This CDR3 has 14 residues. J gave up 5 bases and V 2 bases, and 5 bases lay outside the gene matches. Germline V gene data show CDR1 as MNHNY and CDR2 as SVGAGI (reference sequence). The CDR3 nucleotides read TGTGCCAGCAGTTACGGGACAGTGGTGACTGAAGCTTTCTTT. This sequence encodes CASSYGTVVTEAFF.

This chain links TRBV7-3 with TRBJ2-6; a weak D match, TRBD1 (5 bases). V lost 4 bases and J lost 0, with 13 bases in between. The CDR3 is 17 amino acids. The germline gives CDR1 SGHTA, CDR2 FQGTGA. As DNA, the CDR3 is TGTGCCAGCAGCTCAACACAGGAGAGCTCTGGGGCCAACGTCCTGACTTTC. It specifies CASSSTQESSGANVLTF.

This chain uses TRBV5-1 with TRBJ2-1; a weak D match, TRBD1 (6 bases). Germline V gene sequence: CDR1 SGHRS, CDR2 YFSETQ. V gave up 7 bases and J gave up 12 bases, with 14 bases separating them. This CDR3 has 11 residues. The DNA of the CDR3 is TGCGCCAGCGGCCAACAGGGTCGGCAGTTCTTC. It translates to CASGQQGRQFF.

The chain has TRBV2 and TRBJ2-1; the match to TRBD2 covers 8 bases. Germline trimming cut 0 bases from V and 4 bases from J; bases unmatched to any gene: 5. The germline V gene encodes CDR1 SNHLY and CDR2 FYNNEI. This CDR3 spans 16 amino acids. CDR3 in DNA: TGTGCCAGCAGTGAAGCATCGGGAGGGCCATACAATGAGCAGTTCTTC. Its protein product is CASSEASGGPYNEQFF.

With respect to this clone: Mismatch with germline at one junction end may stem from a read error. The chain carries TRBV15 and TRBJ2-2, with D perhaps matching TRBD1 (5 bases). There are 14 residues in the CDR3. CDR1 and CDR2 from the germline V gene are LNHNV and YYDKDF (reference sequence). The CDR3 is CATSTRQTTRELFF. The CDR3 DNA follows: TGTGCCACCAGCACCAGACAGACCACCAGGGAGCTGTTTTTT.

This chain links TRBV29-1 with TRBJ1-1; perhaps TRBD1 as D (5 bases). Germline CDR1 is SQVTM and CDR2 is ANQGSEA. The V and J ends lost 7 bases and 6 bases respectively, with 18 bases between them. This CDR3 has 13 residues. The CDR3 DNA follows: TGCAGCGCCCGAGGAGGGGACGGGGCTGAAGCTTTCTTT. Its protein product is CSARGGDGAEAFF.

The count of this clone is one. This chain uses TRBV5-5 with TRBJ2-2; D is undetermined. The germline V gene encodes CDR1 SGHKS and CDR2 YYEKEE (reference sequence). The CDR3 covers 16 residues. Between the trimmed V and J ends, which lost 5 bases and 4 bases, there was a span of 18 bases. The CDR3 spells CASRNVLRNGTGELFF. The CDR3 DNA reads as TGTGCCAGCAGAAATGTATTGAGAAACGGCACCGGGGAGCTGTTTTTT. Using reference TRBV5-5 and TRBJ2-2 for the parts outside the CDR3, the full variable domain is DAGVTQSPTHLIKTRGQQVTLRCSPISGHKSVSWYQQVLGQGPQFIFQYYEKEERGRGNFPDRFSARQFPNYSSELNVNALLLGDSALYLCASRNVLRNGTGELFFGEGSRLTVL.

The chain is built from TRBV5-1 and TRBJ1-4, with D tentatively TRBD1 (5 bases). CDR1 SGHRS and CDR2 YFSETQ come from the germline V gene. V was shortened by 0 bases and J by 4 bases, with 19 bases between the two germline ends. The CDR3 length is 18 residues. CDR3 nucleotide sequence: TGCGCCAGCAGCTTGGCCCCAGAACCGGGGCGGGGTAATGAAAAACTGTTTTTT. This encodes CASSLAPEPGRGNEKLFF.

The CDR3 nucleotides are TGCGCCAGCAGCCAAGATGAGAACACAGATACGCAGTATTTT. It specifies CASSQDENTDTQYF. This chain links TRBV4-1 with TRBJ2-3, with D unresolved. This CDR3 comprises 14 residues. V was shortened by 0 bases and J by 2 bases, with 6 bases between the two germline ends. In germline, CDR1 is MGHRA, CDR2 YSYEKL.

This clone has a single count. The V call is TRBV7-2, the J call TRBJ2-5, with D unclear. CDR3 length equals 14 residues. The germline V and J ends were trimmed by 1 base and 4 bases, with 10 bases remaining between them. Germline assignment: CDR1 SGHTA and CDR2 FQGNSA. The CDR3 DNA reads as TGTGCCAGCAGCTTAGGAGGCGGCAGAGAGACCCAGTACTTC. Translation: CASSLGGGRETQYF.

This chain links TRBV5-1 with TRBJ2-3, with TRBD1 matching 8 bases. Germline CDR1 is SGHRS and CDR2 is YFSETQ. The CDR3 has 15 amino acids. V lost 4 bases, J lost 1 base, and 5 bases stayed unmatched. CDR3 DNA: TGCGCCAGCAGCCAGACGACAGGGGGCACAGATACGCAGTATTTT. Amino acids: CASSQTTGGTDTQYF.

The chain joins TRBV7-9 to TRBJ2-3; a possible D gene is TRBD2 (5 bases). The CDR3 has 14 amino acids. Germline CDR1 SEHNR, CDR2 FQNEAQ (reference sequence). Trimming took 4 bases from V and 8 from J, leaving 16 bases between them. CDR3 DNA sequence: TGTGCCAGCAGCTCTCCCTTCATGGAGGCTACGCAGTATTTT. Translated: CASSSPFMEATQYF.

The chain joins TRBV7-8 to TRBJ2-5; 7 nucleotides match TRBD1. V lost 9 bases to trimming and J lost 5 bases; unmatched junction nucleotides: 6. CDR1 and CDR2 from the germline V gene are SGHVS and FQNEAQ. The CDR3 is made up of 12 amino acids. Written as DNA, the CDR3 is TGTGCCAGTGCAGGGGGAGAGGAGACCCAGTACTTC. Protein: CASAGGEETQYF.

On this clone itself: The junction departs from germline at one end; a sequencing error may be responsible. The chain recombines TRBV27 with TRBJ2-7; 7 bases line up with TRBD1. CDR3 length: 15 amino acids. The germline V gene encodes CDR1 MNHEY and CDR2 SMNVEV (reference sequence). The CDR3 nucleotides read TGTGCCAACAGTTTTTGGGGGACAGAGGACTACGAGCAGTACTTC. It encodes CANSFWGTEDYEQYF.

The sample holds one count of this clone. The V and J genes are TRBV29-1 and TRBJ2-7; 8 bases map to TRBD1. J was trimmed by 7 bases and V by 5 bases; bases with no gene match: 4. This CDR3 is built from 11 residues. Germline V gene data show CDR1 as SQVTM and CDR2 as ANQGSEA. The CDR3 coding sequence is TGCAGCGTTCAGGGGGCGCGTGAGCAGTACTTC. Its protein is CSVQGAREQYF.

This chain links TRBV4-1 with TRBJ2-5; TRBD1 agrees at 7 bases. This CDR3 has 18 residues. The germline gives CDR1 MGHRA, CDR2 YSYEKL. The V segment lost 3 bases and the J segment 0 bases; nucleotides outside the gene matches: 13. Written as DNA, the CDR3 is TGCGCCAGCAGCCAGAGTCTCCCGGGACAGCCAAACCAAGAGACCCAGTACTTC. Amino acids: CASSQSLPGQPNQETQYF.

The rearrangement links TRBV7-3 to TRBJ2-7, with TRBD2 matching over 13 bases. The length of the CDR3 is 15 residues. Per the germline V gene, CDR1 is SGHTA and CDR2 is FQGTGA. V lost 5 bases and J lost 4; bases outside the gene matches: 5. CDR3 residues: CASSLGLAGVYEQYF. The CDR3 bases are TGTGCCAGCAGCCTCGGACTAGCGGGAGTTTACGAGCAGTACTTC.

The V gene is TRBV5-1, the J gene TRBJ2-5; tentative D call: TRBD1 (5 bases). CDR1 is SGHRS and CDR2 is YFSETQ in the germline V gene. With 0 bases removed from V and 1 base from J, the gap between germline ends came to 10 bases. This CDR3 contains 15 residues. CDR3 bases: TGCGCCAGCAGCTTGGAAGGGGCCTCCCAAGAGACCCAGTACTTC. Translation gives CASSLEGASQETQYF.

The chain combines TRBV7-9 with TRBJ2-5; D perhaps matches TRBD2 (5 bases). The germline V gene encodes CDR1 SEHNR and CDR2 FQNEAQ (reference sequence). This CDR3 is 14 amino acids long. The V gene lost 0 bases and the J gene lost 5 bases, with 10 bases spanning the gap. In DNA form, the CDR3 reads TGTGCCAGCAGCTTAGCGGGAGTCGGGGAGACCCAGTACTTC. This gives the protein CASSLAGVGETQYF. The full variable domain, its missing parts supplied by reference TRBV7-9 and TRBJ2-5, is DTGVSQNPRHKITKRGQNVTFRCDPISEHNRLYWYRQTLGQGPEFLTYFQNEAQLEKSRLLSDRFSAERPKGSFSTLEIQRTEQGDSAMYLCASSLAGVGETQYFGPGTRLLVL.

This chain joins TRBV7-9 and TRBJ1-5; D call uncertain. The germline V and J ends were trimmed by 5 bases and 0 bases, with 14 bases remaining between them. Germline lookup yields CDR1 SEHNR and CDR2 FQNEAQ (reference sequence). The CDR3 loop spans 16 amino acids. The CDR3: CASSQDGGYSNQPQHF. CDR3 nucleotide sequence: TGTGCCAGCAGCCAAGATGGCGGATATAGCAATCAGCCCCAGCATTTT.

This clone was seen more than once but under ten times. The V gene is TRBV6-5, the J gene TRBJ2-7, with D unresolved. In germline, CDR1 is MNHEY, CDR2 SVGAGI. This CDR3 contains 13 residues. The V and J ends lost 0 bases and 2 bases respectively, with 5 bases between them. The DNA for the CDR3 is TGTGCCAGCAGTTACTCTTCCGCCTACGAGCAGTACTTC. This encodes CASSYSSAYEQYF.

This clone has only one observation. The CDR3 loop is CASSTPTGEVGYGYTF. CDR3 in DNA: TGTGCCAGCAGTACACCGACAGGGGAAGTAGGCTATGGCTACACCTTC. This chain links TRBV7-9 with TRBJ1-2, with 8 bases matching TRBD1. There are 16 residues in the CDR3. CDR1 is SEHNR, CDR2 FQNEAQ, per germline (reference sequence). The junction had 13 bases not matched to a gene; V was cut back by 6 bases and J by 4 bases. Using reference TRBV7-9 and TRBJ1-2 for the parts outside the CDR3, the full variable domain is DTGVSQNPRHKITKRGQNVTFRCDPISEHNRLYWYRQTLGQGPEFLTYFQNEAQLEKSRLLSDRFSAERPKGSFSTLEIQRTEQGDSAMYLCASSTPTGEVGYGYTFGSGTRLTVV.